This TCR beta chain was sequenced in a study of tissue T cells after allogeneic stem cell transplantation. Overall study: Tissue samples with histologically apparent lymphocytes on H&E review were prioritized for sequencing.

Overall study findings and caveats: Anatomically similar tissues had similar TCR repertoires within each patient. Only a limited share of tissue TCRs appeared in blood or spleen.

This CDR3 spans 14 amino acids. Trimming removed 1 base at V and 8 bases at J, with 11 bases between. Germline CDR1 and CDR2: PRHDT and FYEKMQ (reference sequence). This clone is a singleton in its sample. Its antigen is unknown. Clones were sequenced by immunoSEQ multiplex PCR, and TCRdb holds only the in-frame ones, with some missing. Here the sample spans more than 8,000 clones, more than 50% being singletons. This sequence was found in a female donor of 60 years or more with lung cancer. The rearrangement links TRBV13 to TRBJ1-4; D remains unclear. The starting material was tissue from the jejunum, obtained at autopsy. The CDR3 DNA reads as TGTGCCAGCAGCTTAGAGGCTGCCCGGGAAAAACTGTTTTTT. This translates into CASSLEAAREKLFF.